Shown below are 27 T cell receptor beta chains from a single sample sequenced in a study of T cell repertoires and HLA-DP antigens. These TCRs' antigens remain unknown. Here immunoSEQ multiplex PCR was the method, and the copy in TCRdb shows in-frame clones only, minus some. The table includes over 100,000 clones, roughly 92% detected once. Specimen: CD4+ T cells from PBMCs. The source of these receptors is a young woman in good health and CMV-seronegative.

This sequence joins TRBV29-1 and TRBJ1-1; TRBD1 might be the D (6 bases). CDR1 is SQVTM, CDR2 ANQGSEA, per germline. The CDR3 covers 13 residues. Deletions cut 5 bases from V and 5 bases from J, with 15 bases between. CDR3 bases: TGCAGCGTTCGACAGGCTAAGAGGACTGAAGCTTTCTTT. Encoded protein: CSVRQAKRTEAFF. Full variable domain (outside the CDR3, taken from reference TRBV29-1 and TRBJ1-1): SAVISQKPSRDICQRGTSLTIQCQVDSQVTMMFWYRQQPGQSLTLIATANQGSEATYESGFVIDKFPISRPNLTFSTLTVSNMSPEDSSIYLCSVRQAKRTEAFFGQGTRLTVV.

The chain is built from TRBV5-4 and TRBJ1-5; tentatively, D is TRBD1 (5 bases). The CDR3 length is 14 residues. CDR1 is SGHNT and CDR2 is YYREEE in the germline V gene (reference sequence). Between the trimmed V and J ends, which lost 4 bases and 7 bases, there was a span of 15 bases. The CDR3 DNA reads TGTGCCAGCAGCCCGGGACCGGGGTGGCAGCCCCAGCATTTT. It yields the protein CASSPGPGWQPQHF.

The V call is TRBV7-2, the J call TRBJ1-4; 9 nucleotides align to TRBD1. Germline V gives CDR1 SGHTA, CDR2 FQGNSA. The CDR3 has 16 residues. V trimming: 5 bases; J trimming: 8 bases; junction bases outside the gene matches: 12. Here the CDR3 reads CASSHQRTGAGEKLFF. The CDR3, as DNA: TGTGCCAGCAGCCATCAAAGGACAGGGGCAGGGGAAAAACTGTTTTTT.

This chain joins TRBV7-3 and TRBJ2-2, with TRBD2 matching 9 bases. CDR1 is SGHTA and CDR2 is FQGTGA in the germline V gene. The CDR3 contains 16 residues. J was trimmed by 5 bases and V by 2 bases; bases with no gene match: 6. In DNA, the CDR3 is TGTGCCAGCAGCTTAGATAGCGGGAGACGGACCGGGGAGCTGTTTTTT. This sequence encodes CASSLDSGRRTGELFF.

The rearrangement joins TRBV18 to TRBJ2-7; D not resolved. CDR1 is KGHSH and CDR2 is LQKENI in the germline V gene. V was trimmed by 5 bases and J by 0 bases, leaving 5 bases between them. This CDR3 has 12 amino acids. The CDR3 here is CASSDNSYEQYV. CDR3 nucleotide sequence: TGTGCCAGCTCAGACAACTCCTACGAGCAGTACGTC.

The chain joins TRBV5-4 to TRBJ2-2; perhaps TRBD1 as D (5 bases). V gave up 0 bases and J gave up 5 bases, with 8 bases separating them. Per the germline V gene, CDR1 is SGHNT and CDR2 is YYREEE (reference sequence). The CDR3 extends over 14 amino acids. This CDR3 reads CASSLEGLTGELFF. The CDR3 nucleotides are TGTGCCAGCAGCTTGGAGGGGCTGACCGGGGAGCTGTTTTTT.

The rearrangement joins TRBV10-2 to TRBJ1-1; the match to TRBD1 covers 10 bases. Germline V gene data show CDR1 as WSHSY and CDR2 as SAAADI. This CDR3 spans 16 amino acids. The V and J ends lost 3 bases and 6 bases, in that order; junction bases with no gene match: 10. CDR3 residues: CASSDRGQGRVAEAFF. In DNA, the CDR3 is TGCGCCAGCAGTGACAGGGGACAGGGGAGAGTAGCTGAAGCTTTCTTT.

The chain employs TRBV10-3 and TRBJ2-7; D might be TRBD2 (5 bases). The CDR3 has 12 amino acids. V lost 8 bases and J lost 2, with 10 bases in between. The V gene's germline CDR1 is ENHRY and CDR2 SYGVKD. The CDR3 loop reads CAIYDGTYEQYF. The CDR3, as DNA: TGTGCCATCTACGACGGGACCTACGAGCAGTACTTC.

The chain is built from TRBV2 and TRBJ1-2; TRBD1 agrees at 8 bases. Per germline, CDR1 SNHLY and CDR2 FYNNEI. This CDR3 is 15 amino acids long. The V segment lost 6 bases and the J segment 4 bases; nucleotides outside the gene matches: 10. For the CDR3, the DNA is TGTGCCAGCAGGCCCATCGCGACAGGGGTCTATGGCTACACCTTC. Translating gives CASRPIATGVYGYTF.

The gene calls are TRBV4-3 and TRBJ1-2; D unclear. Germline values: CDR1 LGHNA, CDR2 YSLEER. V shed 4 bases and J shed 4 bases, with 25 bases lying between them. The length of the CDR3 is 18 residues. The CDR3 DNA reads TGCGCCAGCAGCCCAGAGTTCGCGAAAGGAAGTTGGTCCTATGGCTACACCTTC. It specifies CASSPEFAKGSWSYGYTF.

The J gene is TRBJ1-5, the V gene TRBV19; a weak D match, TRBD1 (6 bases). The CDR3 loop spans 12 amino acids. V was clipped by 4 bases and J by 6 bases, with 7 bases between them. Germline V lookup: CDR1 LNHDA, CDR2 SQIVND (reference sequence). The CDR3: CASSRGLQPQHF. The CDR3 DNA sequence: TGTGCCAGTAGTAGGGGGCTTCAGCCCCAGCATTTT.

The chain carries TRBV6-5 and TRBJ1-2; possibly TRBD1 for D (6 bases). This CDR3 is built from 15 residues. Trimming removed 8 bases from V and 2 bases from J, with 18 bases in between. Germline lookup yields CDR1 MNHEY and CDR2 SVGAGI. The CDR3 is CASLPSGGRNYGYTF. Written as DNA, the CDR3 is TGTGCCAGCCTACCCTCGGGGGGGCGAAACTATGGCTACACCTTC.

V is TRBV5-6 and J is TRBJ2-6; tentatively, D is TRBD2 (6 bases). The CDR3 contains 15 residues. Germline CDR1 SGHDT, CDR2 YYEEEE. The germline V and J ends were trimmed by 1 base and 2 bases, with 7 bases remaining between them. CDR3 DNA: TGTGCCAGCAGCTTGTGGGGGGCTGGGGCCAACGTCCTGACTTTC. Amino acid sequence: CASSLWGAGANVLTF.

Points on this clone: A read error may produce the germline difference seen at one junction end. The chain uses TRBV7-7 and TRBJ2-5, with D perhaps assigned TRBD1 or TRBD2 (7 bases each). From germline, CDR1 is SSHAT and CDR2 FNYEAQ (reference sequence). The CDR3 covers 15 residues. CDR3 nucleotide sequence: TGTGCTAGCAGCCCTGCCGGACTAGAGGGGACAGCCCAGTACTTC. This translates into CASSPAGLEGTAQYF.

The rearrangement joins TRBV18 to TRBJ2-5; maybe TRBD2 (5 bases). CDR1 is KGHSH, CDR2 LQKENI, per germline. This CDR3 comprises 15 residues. Trimming cost V 6 bases and J 5 bases, with 19 bases left between them. The CDR3 here is CASSPSVPRGETQYF. CDR3 DNA: TGTGCCAGCTCGCCATCGGTCCCCCGCGGGGAGACCCAGTACTTC.

The genes are TRBV11-2 and TRBJ2-2; TRBD2 agrees at 8 bases. This CDR3 contains 17 residues. Trimming took 2 bases from V and 0 from J; bases not matched to a gene: 5. In germline, CDR1 is SGHAT, CDR2 FQNNGV. The CDR3 DNA is TGTGCCAGCAGCTTACGTTTGGGACTAGCGAACACCGGGGAGCTGTTTTTT. Translated, it gives CASSLRLGLANTGELFF.

V and J are TRBV4-1 and TRBJ1-2; D ambiguous. CDR3 size: 16 residues. Germline CDR1 MGHRA, CDR2 YSYEKL. Trimming stripped 2 bases from V and 7 bases from J, with 20 bases between. The CDR3 sequence is CASSQLRTRDGSGYTF. DNA of the CDR3: TGCGCCAGCAGCCAACTCCGGACGAGGGATGGCAGTGGCTACACCTTC.

The gene calls are TRBV5-6 and TRBJ1-1; tentatively, D is TRBD1 (5 bases). This CDR3 has 13 amino acids. The ends were cut back, 0 bases at V and 9 bases at J, with 12 bases in the middle. The germline gives CDR1 SGHDT, CDR2 YYEEEE. CDR3 bases: TGTGCCAGCAGCTTGGACAGGAAGACTAAAGCTTTCTTT. It translates to CASSLDRKTKAFF. Using reference TRBV5-6 and TRBJ1-1 for the parts outside the CDR3, the full variable domain is DAGVTQSPTHLIKTRGQQVTLRCSPKSGHDTVSWYQQALGQGPQFIFQYYEEEERQRGNFPDRFSGHQFPNYSSELNVNALLLGDSALYLCASSLDRKTKAFFGQGTRLTVV.

The chain links TRBV4-2 to TRBJ1-2; D gene uncertain. This CDR3 is built from 13 residues. The germline V and J ends were trimmed by 0 bases and 4 bases, with 6 bases remaining between them. The germline gives CDR1 LGHNA, CDR2 YNFKEQ. In nucleotides, the CDR3 is TGTGCCAGCAGCCAAGAGGAGATCTATGGCTACACCTTC. Protein product: CASSQEEIYGYTF.

The rearrangement uses TRBV2 and TRBJ2-1; TRBD2 agrees at 9 bases. This CDR3 spans 16 amino acids. Germline trimming cut 4 bases from V and 7 bases from J; bases unmatched to any gene: 11. CDR1 is SNHLY and CDR2 is FYNNEI in the germline V gene. CDR3 sequence reads: CASSVISGGRGNEQFF. The CDR3 nucleotides read TGTGCCAGCAGTGTTATTAGCGGGGGTAGAGGGAATGAGCAGTTCTTC.

V is TRBV28 and J is TRBJ1-5; maybe TRBD1 (5 bases). The CDR3 is made up of 15 amino acids. V lost 4 bases, J lost 5 bases, and 15 bases lay in between. Germline values: CDR1 MDHEN, CDR2 SYDVKM. The CDR3 protein is CASSSMLGVYQPQHF. CDR3 DNA sequence: TGTGCCAGCAGTTCCATGTTGGGGGTTTATCAGCCCCAGCATTTT.

This clone was seen only a few times. The V gene is TRBV12-5, the J gene TRBJ1-2, with a tentative D call TRBD1 (6 bases). Germline V gene data show CDR1 as LGHNT and CDR2 as FRNRAP. The CDR3 covers 13 residues. Trimming removed 4 bases at V and 3 bases at J, with 9 bases between. The CDR3 spells CASGSDSDYGYTF. CDR3 DNA: TGTGCTAGTGGTTCGGACAGCGACTATGGCTACACCTTC.

The J gene is TRBJ2-1, the V gene TRBV7-3; tentatively, D is TRBD2 (6 bases). The ends were cut back, 3 bases at V and 0 bases at J, with 6 bases in the middle. CDR3 length equals 14 residues. Germline CDR1 SGHTA, CDR2 FQGTGA. DNA of the CDR3: TGTGCCAGCAGCTTGGGACTCTCCTACAATGAGCAGTTCTTC. Protein product: CASSLGLSYNEQFF.

V is TRBV28 and J is TRBJ1-1, with 7 bases aligning to TRBD1. The V and J ends lost 7 bases and 1 base, in that order; junction bases with no gene match: 3. Looked up from germline, CDR1 is MDHEN and CDR2 is SYDVKM. The length of the CDR3 is 13 residues. CDR3 amino acids: CASIDRANTEAFF. The CDR3, as DNA: TGTGCCAGCATTGACAGGGCGAACACTGAAGCTTTCTTT.

This chain links TRBV18 with TRBJ1-3; D may be TRBD1 (6 bases). V was cut by 4 bases and J by 0 bases, with 10 bases left in between. Germline lookup yields CDR1 KGHSH and CDR2 LQKENI. The CDR3 length is 15 residues. CDR3 DNA sequence: TGTGCCAGCTCACGGGGGCCGAACTCTGGAAACACCATATATTTT. Translation: CASSRGPNSGNTIYF.

The V gene is TRBV23-1, the J gene TRBJ2-7; D might be TRBD1 or TRBD2, each matching 5 bases. TRBV23-1 is an ORF for which the function is uncertain. Trimming took 0 bases from V and 4 from J, leaving 10 bases between them. The CDR3 consists of 14 residues. CDR3: CASSQSSREYEQYV. CDR3 coding DNA: TGCGCCAGCAGTCAATCGAGCAGGGAGTACGAGCAGTACGTC.

This rearrangement joins TRBV5-1 to TRBJ2-7, with D possibly TRBD1 on 5 matching bases. This CDR3 is built from 15 residues. Germline CDR1 and CDR2: SGHRS and YFSETQ. The V and J ends lost 4 bases and 2 bases respectively, with 16 bases between them. The CDR3 nucleotides read TGCGCCAGCAGCCCTCGTCAGGGCGCCCCCTACGAGCAGTACTTC. It specifies CASSPRQGAPYEQYF. The entire variable domain, with the rest obtained from reference TRBV5-1 and TRBJ2-7, is as follows: KAGVTQTPRYLIKTRGQQVTLSCSPISGHRSVSWYQQTPGQGLQFLFEYFSETQRNKGNFPGRFSGRQFSNSRSEMNVSTLELGDSALYLCASSPRQGAPYEQYFGPGTRLTVT.